This T cell receptor beta chain was sequenced for a study of shared clonotypes between healthy human individuals. On the study more broadly: The cohort had a couple of women and a few men, ages 18 to 49. Three CD4 naive, three CD4 memory, two CD8 naive and one CD8 memory plate were used per donor.

Data came from immunoSEQ multiplex PCR; TCRdb stores just in-frame clones and leaves some out. The sample has around 2.1 million clones, around 95% seen once; the top ten hold around 0.13%. Of note for this clone: The antigen is unknown.

Study-wide results and caveats: Around 5% of naive CD4 clonotypes were shared across several donors. For sorted subsets, rarefaction showed incomplete sequencing despite large depth.

The CDR3 length is 14 residues. Per the germline V gene, CDR1 is SGHNT and CDR2 is YENEEA. J gave up 5 bases and V 5 bases, and 4 bases lay outside the gene matches. Sequencing was done on a sample of naive CD4+ T cells sorted from blood. Documented subset: CD45RA+ positively selected. The sequence was collected from a man in his late teens or twenties in good health. The chain carries TRBV11-3 and TRBJ2-3; 10 nucleotides line up with TRBD1. The CDR3 protein is CASSNWTGGDTQYF. DNA of the CDR3: TGTGCCAGCAGCAATTGGACAGGGGGAGATACGCAGTATTTT.